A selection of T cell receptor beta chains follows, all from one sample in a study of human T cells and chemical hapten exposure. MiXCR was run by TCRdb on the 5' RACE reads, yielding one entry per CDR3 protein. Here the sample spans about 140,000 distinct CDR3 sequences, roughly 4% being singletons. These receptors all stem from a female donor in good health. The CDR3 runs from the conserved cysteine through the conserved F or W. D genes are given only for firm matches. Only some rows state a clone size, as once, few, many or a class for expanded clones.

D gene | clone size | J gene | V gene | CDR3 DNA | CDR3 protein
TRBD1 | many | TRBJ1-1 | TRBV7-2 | TGTGCCAGCAGCTCAAGACAGGGAGGTACTGAAGCTTTCTTT | CASSSRQGGTEAFF
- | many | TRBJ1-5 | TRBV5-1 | TGCGCCAGCAGCTTGAGCCCCGATCAGCCCCAGCATTTT | CASSLSPDQPQHF
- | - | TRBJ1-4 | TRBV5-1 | TGCGCCAGCAGCTTGGATGGGTTTGATGAAAAACTGTTTTTT | CASSLDGFDEKLFF
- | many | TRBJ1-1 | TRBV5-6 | TGTGCCAGCAGGTTACAGGGCGCTGAAGCTTTCTTT | CASRLQGAEAFF
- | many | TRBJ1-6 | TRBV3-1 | TGTGCCAGCAGCCAAGTAGGGGTGGTGGGTTCACCCCTCCACTTT | CASSQVGVVGSPLHF
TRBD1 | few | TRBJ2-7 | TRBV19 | TGTGCCAGTAGTGGACAGGCAGCCGACGAGCAGTACTTC | CASSGQAADEQYF
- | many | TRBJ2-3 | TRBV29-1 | TGCAGCGTTGAATCGGGACGAAGCACAGATACGCAGTATTTT | CSVESGRSTDTQYF
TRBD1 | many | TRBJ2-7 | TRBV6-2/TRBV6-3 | TGTGCCAGTAGGGACAGGGTTCGCGAGCAGTACTTC | CASRDRVREQYF
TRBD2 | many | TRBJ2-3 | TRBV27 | TGTGCCAGCAGTTTACTAGCGGCTAGCACAGATACGCAGTATTTT | CASSLLAASTDTQYF
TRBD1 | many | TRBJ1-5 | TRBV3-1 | TGTGCCAGCAGCCTCTGGGACAGCTCGAGTCAGCCCCAGCATTTT | CASSLWDSSSQPQHF
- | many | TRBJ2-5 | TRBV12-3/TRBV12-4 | TGTGCCAGCAGTTTAGTTTCAGGCGGCCAAGAGACCCAGTACTTC | CASSLVSGGQETQYF
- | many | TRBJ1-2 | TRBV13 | TGTGCCAGCAGCTCCAGGGGTGACTATGGCTACACCTTC | CASSSRGDYGYTF
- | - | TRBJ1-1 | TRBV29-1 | TGCAGCACTGATCGGGGAAACGCTGAAGCTTTCTTT | CSTDRGNAEAFF
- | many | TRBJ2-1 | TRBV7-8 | TGTGCCAGCAGCTTAAAGGGGGGCCCACTCTGGGATGAGCAGTTCTTC | CASSLKGGPLWDEQFF
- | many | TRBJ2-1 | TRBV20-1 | TGCAGTGCTGGCCCCGCGGGCGGGGCCTACAATGAGCAGTTCTTC | CSAGPAGGAYNEQFF
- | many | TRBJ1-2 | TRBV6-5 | TGTGCCAGCAGTTACTCCAGGGATGGCGGCTACACCTTC | CASSYSRDGGYTF
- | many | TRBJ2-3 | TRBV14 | TGTGCCAGCAGCCACCCGCTCAGGGGGGAGGGAGATACGCAGTATTTT | CASSHPLRGEGDTQYF
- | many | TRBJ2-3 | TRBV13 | TGTGCCAGCAGCTCACGGTTACAGGAATCGAGCACAGATACGCAGTATTTT | CASSSRLQESSTDTQYF
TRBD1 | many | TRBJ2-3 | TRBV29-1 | TGCAGCGCATCAGGGGGCCCTAGCACAGATACGCAGTATTTT | CSASGGPSTDTQYF
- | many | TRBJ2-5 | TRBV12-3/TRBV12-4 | TGTGCCAGCAGTCGCCCGAGGGAGACCCAGTACTTC | CASSRPRETQYF
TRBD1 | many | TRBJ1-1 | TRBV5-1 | TGCGCCAGCAGCTTCGGGGACAGTAATTGGAACACTGAAGCTTTCTTT | CASSFGDSNWNTEAFF
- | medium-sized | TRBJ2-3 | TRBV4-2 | TGTGCCAGCAGCCAAAGTAGGGGGGAAGCAGATACGCAGTATTTT | CASSQSRGEADTQYF
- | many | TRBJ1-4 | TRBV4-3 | TGCGCCAGCAGCCAAGATCACGGGGGGCGCGACCTGGAAAAACTGTTTTTT | CASSQDHGGRDLEKLFF
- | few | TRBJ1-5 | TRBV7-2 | TGTGCCAGCAGCTTAGAGGTTGGTCGGGATCAGCCCCAGCATTTT | CASSLEVGRDQPQHF
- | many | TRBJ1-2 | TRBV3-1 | TGTGCCAGCCACTCAGGGGCGACCAGCTATGGCTACACCTTC | CASHSGATSYGYTF
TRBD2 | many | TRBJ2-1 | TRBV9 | TGTGCCAGCAGCGTAGGACTAGCGGGGGGATCCTACAATGAGCAGTTCTTC | CASSVGLAGGSYNEQFF
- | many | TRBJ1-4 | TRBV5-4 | TGTGCCAGCAGCTTGACCCGTAATGAAAAACTGTTTTTT | CASSLTRNEKLFF
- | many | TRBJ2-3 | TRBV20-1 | TGCAGTGGAAAAGGGGAGACTAGCACAGATACGCAGTATTTT | CSGKGETSTDTQYF
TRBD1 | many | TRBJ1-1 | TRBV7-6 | TGTGCCAGCAGCTTAGCTCGACAGGGGAGGACTGAAGCTTTCTTT | CASSLARQGRTEAFF
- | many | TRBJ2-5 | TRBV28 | TGTGCCAGCAGTCCGCACTCCTGGGGGGAGACCCAGTACTTC | CASSPHSWGETQYF
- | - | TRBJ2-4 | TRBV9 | TGTGCCAGCAGCGTCACAGGTTCAGCCAAAAACATTCAGTACTTC | CASSVTGSAKNIQYF
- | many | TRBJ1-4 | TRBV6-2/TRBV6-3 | TGTGCCAGCAGTTACTCGGGAGCAACTAATGAAAAACTGTTTTTT | CASSYSGATNEKLFF
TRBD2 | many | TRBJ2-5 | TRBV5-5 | TGTGCCAGCAGCTTGGCGGTAGCGGGGGGGGCGGAGACCCAGTACTTC | CASSLAVAGGAETQYF
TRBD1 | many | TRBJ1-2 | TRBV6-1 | TGTGCCAGCAGTGAATGGGACAGGTCTAACTATGGCTACACCTTC | CASSEWDRSNYGYTF
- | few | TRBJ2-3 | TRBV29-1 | TGCAGCGTTGACTCACAGCGAACGGCCACGCAGTATTTT | CSVDSQRTATQYF
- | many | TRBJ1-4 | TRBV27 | TGTGCCAGCAGTCGCTTAAGAGGCGGGGAAAAACTGTTTTTT | CASSRLRGGEKLFF
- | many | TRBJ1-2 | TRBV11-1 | TGTGCCAGCAGCTTGGGTATAAGCTATGGCTACACCTTC | CASSLGISYGYTF